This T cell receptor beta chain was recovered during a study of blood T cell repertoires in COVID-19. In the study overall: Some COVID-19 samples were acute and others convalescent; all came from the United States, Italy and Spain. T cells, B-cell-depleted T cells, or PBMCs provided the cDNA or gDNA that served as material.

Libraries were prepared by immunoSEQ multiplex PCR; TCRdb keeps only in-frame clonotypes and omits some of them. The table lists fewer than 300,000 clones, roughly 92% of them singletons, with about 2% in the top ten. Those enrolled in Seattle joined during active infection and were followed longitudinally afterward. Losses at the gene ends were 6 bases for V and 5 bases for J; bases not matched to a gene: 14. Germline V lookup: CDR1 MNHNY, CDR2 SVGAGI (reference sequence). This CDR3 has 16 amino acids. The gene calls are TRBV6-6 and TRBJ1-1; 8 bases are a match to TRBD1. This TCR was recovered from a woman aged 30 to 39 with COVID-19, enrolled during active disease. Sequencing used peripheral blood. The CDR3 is CASSPRFGTGGTEAFF. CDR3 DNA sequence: TGTGCCAGCAGCCCACGATTCGGAACAGGGGGGACTGAAGCTTTCTTT.